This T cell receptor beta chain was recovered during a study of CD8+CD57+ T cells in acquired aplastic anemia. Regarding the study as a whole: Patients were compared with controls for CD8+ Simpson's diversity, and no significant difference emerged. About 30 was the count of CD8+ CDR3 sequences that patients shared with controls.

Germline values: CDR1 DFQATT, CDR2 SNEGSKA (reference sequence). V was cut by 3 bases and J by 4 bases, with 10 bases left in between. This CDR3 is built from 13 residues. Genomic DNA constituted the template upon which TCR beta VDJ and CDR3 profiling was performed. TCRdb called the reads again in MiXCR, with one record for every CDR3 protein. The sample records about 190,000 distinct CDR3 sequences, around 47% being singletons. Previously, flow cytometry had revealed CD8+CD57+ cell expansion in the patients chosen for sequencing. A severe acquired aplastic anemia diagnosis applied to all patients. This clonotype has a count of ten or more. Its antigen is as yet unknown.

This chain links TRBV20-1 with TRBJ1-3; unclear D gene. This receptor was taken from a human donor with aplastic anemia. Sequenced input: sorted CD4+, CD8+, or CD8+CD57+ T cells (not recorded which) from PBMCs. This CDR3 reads CSASPGRGNTIYF. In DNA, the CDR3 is TGCAGTGCTAGCCCGGGTAGGGGAAACACCATATATTTT.